The rows below give T cell receptor beta chains drawn from one sample of a study of cytomegalovirus exposure and HLA in healthy donors. Some clones are missing from TCRdb's copy, which holds only in-frame ones; the method was immunoSEQ multiplex PCR. The data contain roughly 120,000 clones, 76% of them singletons. Sequencing was performed on PBMCs. All receptors derive from a man between 50 and 59 years old in good health and CMV-seronegative. CDR3s include the opening cysteine and the closing phenylalanine or tryptophan. The D gene is left open where the match is weak. Rows may omit the clone size; those that give it use once, few, many or a size class.

CDR3	DNA	size	V	D	J
CASSQEGPLQGVNTEAFF	TGTGCCAGCAGCCAAGAAGGGCCTCTTCAGGGCGTGAACACTGAAGCTTTCTTT	.	TRBV14	.	TRBJ1-1
CASTIRGLGMTDTQYF	TGTGCCAGCACCATCAGGGGACTAGGGATGACAGATACGCAGTATTTT	.	TRBV5-4	TRBD2	TRBJ2-3
CASKRGGESSYEQYF	TGTGCCAGCAAAAGGGGGGGCGAAAGCTCCTACGAGCAGTACTTC	.	TRBV5-4	.	TRBJ2-7
CASSPEGGQIYGYTF	TGTGCCAGCTCACCAGAAGGGGGACAGATCTATGGCTACACCTTC	.	TRBV18	TRBD1	TRBJ1-2
CASSPGVGNQPQHF	TGCGCCAGCAGTCCAGGGGTTGGCAATCAGCCCCAGCATTTT	few	TRBV5-1	.	TRBJ1-5
CASSLGVGGVGDTQYF	TGTGCCAGCAGCTTAGGGGTTGGGGGGGTTGGAGATACGCAGTATTTT	.	TRBV7-9	TRBD2	TRBJ2-3
CASSTTSIDTQYF	TGTGCCAGCAGCACGACTAGTATTGATACGCAGTATTTT	.	TRBV5-4	.	TRBJ2-3
CASSDASGGNTQYF	TGCGCCAGCAGCGACGCTAGCGGGGGGAATACGCAGTATTTT	.	TRBV5-1	TRBD2	TRBJ2-3
CASSEEAGNQPQHF	TGTGCCAGCAGTGAAGAGGCAGGGAATCAGCCCCAGCATTTT	.	TRBV2	.	TRBJ1-5
CASQGNTGELFF	TGTGCCAGCCAGGGTAACACCGGGGAGCTGTTTTTT	.	TRBV9	.	TRBJ2-2
CASSLQGATEAFF	TGTGCCAGCAGCTTGCAGGGGGCCACTGAAGCTTTCTTT	few	TRBV5-6	TRBD1	TRBJ1-1
CASSQQGSYEQYF	TGTGCCAGCAGTCAACAGGGGTCCTACGAGCAGTACTTC	.	TRBV4-2	TRBD1	TRBJ2-7
CASSYGGQTYGYTF	TGTGCCAGCAGTTATGGGGGACAGACCTATGGCTACACCTTC	.	TRBV6-5	TRBD1	TRBJ1-2
CASSLTGPGANVLTF	TGTGCCAGCAGCCTGACAGGACCTGGGGCCAACGTCCTGACTTTC	.	TRBV7-9	.	TRBJ2-6
CASSFTGKYNEQFF	TGTGCCAGCAGCTTTACGGGAAAATACAATGAGCAGTTCTTC	few	TRBV7-2	.	TRBJ2-1
CASTPDRVNGELFF	TGCGCCAGCACCCCGGACAGGGTGAACGGGGAGCTGTTTTTT	.	TRBV5-1	TRBD1	TRBJ2-2
CASSRDRGLFNQPQHF	TGTGCCAGTAGTAGGGACAGGGGGTTGTTCAATCAGCCCCAGCATTTT	.	TRBV19	TRBD1	TRBJ1-5
CAWSGTQTYEQYF	TGTGCCTGGAGTGGGACACAAACCTACGAGCAGTACTTC	.	TRBV30	.	TRBJ2-7
CASSRMDRVFENSPLHF	TGTGCCAGCAGCAGGATGGACAGGGTTTTTGAGAATTCACCCCTCCACTTT	.	TRBV5-8	TRBD1	TRBJ1-6
CASSWTGGGSTDTQYF	TGTGCCAGCAGCTGGACAGGGGGGGGGAGCACAGATACGCAGTATTTT	.	TRBV5-6	TRBD1	TRBJ2-3
CASSTPREQYF	TGTGCCAGCAGTACCCCGAGGGAGCAGTACTTC	.	TRBV6-5	.	TRBJ2-7
CASSLGPSREQFF	TGTGCCAGCAGCTTAGGGCCGTCTAGGGAGCAGTTCTTC	few	TRBV7-2	.	TRBJ2-1
CASLRAALSSYNSPLHF	TGTGCCAGCCTGCGGGCGGCCTTGAGCTCCTATAATTCACCCCTCCACTTT	.	TRBV2	.	TRBJ1-6